These 19 T cell receptor beta chains were all obtained from the same sample, sequenced in a study of T cells in Graves' hyperthyroidism and ophthalmopathy (dated by TCRdb to between 2018 and 2021). Library preparation employed multiplex PCR. TCRdb records Illumina HiSeq 2000 as the sequencer. The TCR beta CDR3 regions were amplified from the RNA transcripts. A first-round RT-PCR of the TCR CDR3 used the HTBI primer set with the Qiagen OneStep RT-PCR kit. TCRdb reworked the public reads: Q25 trimming with fastp, MiXCR clone assembly, productive beta chains retained. Every entry covers one CDR3 protein and lists the most common genes and DNA from its rows. This sample lists fewer than 300,000 distinct CDR3 sequences; less than 30% were detected once. Jointly, the top ten make up about 30% of the sample. The sample was blood. The receptors were sampled from a man aged 35-49 years with Graves' hyperthyroidism that later progressed to Graves' ophthalmopathy.

In this sample, this clonotype turned up many times. CDR3 loop: CASSVDTLGYF. Here the CDR3 DNA reads TGTGCCAGCAGTGTAGACACCTTGGGTTACTTC. This chain uses TRBV2 with TRBJ2-7; D unclear. The germline V gene encodes CDR1 SNHLY and CDR2 FYNNEI. Trimming cost V 4 bases and J 13 bases, with 14 bases left between them. The CDR3 is 11 amino acids. Filled out from reference TRBV2 and TRBJ2-7, the complete variable domain reads EPEVTQTPSHQVTQMGQEVILRCVPISNHLYFYWYRQILGQKVEFLVSFYNNEISEKSEIFDDQFSVERPDGSNFTLKIRSTKLEDSAMYFCASSVDTLGYFGPGTRLTVT.

This clonotype occurred many times. The rearrangement joins TRBV20-1 to TRBJ2-5, with a weak D call TRBD2 (6 bases). The V gene's germline CDR1 is DFQATT and CDR2 SNEGSKA (reference sequence). This CDR3 region has 12 residues. V gave up 2 bases and J gave up 4 bases, with 8 bases separating them. CDR3 in amino acids: CSARPSAETQYF. The CDR3 nucleotides are TGCAGTGCTAGACCTAGCGCAGAGACCCAGTACTTC.

This clonotype was counted many times. The chain recombines TRBV11-3 with TRBJ2-2; no firm D call. With 3 bases removed from V and 3 bases from J, the gap between germline ends came to 8 bases. The CDR3 has 14 residues. Germline values: CDR1 SGHNT, CDR2 YENEEA. CDR3 loop: CASSFVRDTGELFF. For the CDR3, the DNA is TGTGCCAGCAGCTTTGTACGGGACACCGGGGAGCTGTTTTTT.

V gene TRBV6-5 combines with J gene TRBJ2-5; TRBD2 matches at 10 bases. From germline, CDR1 is MNHEY and CDR2 SVGAGI. The CDR3 consists of 15 residues. Germline trimming cut 2 bases from V and 5 bases from J; bases unmatched to any gene: 5. This chain's CDR3 is CASSYASGSPETQYF. The CDR3, as DNA: TGTGCCAGCAGTTACGCTAGCGGGAGTCCGGAGACCCAGTACTTC.

The chain uses TRBV20-1 and TRBJ1-1; D is unclear. V was pared by 3 bases and J by 3 bases, with 8 bases between. Germline loops: CDR1 DFQATT, CDR2 SNEGSKA (reference sequence). The CDR3 consists of 12 residues. Here the CDR3 reads CSARQRDTEAFF. The CDR3 DNA sequence: TGCAGTGCTAGGCAAAGGGACACTGAAGCTTTCTTT.

This clonotype was recorded at least ten times. The J gene is TRBJ1-1, the V gene TRBV20-1; D is possibly TRBD1 (6 bases). The CDR3 is 16 residues long. Germline-derived CDR1 and CDR2 are DFQATT and SNEGSKA (reference sequence). V lost 1 base, J lost 1 base, and 16 bases lay in between. The CDR3 reads CSARGLTGNKNTEAFF. CDR3 DNA sequence: TGCAGTGCTAGAGGTTTAACAGGGAATAAGAACACTGAAGCTTTCTTT.

The chain joins TRBV7-2 to TRBJ1-2, with TRBD1 matching 10 bases. The CDR3 totals 14 residues. Germline CDR1 SGHTA, CDR2 FQGNSA. Germline trimming cut 5 bases from V and 7 bases from J; bases unmatched to any gene: 7. CDR3 nucleotide sequence: TGTGCCAGCAGCCCGGGACAGGGGTTGGTTGGCTACACCTTC. The encoded protein is CASSPGQGLVGYTF. Full variable domain (remainder filled in from reference TRBV7-2 and TRBJ1-2): GAGVSQSPSNKVTEKGKDVELRCDPISGHTALYWYRQSLGQGLEFLIYFQGNSAPDKSGLPSDRFSAERTGGSVSTLTIQRTQQEDSAVYLCASSPGQGLVGYTFGSGTRLTVV.

This CDR3 reads CSARGTWNTEAFF. The CDR3 DNA reads TGCAGTGCTAGAGGGACGTGGAACACTGAAGCTTTCTTT. This chain connects TRBV20-1 to TRBJ1-1; no firm D call. The V gene lost 1 base and the J gene lost 1 base, with 7 bases spanning the gap. This CDR3 region has 13 residues. Germline-derived CDR1 and CDR2 are DFQATT and SNEGSKA (reference sequence).

This clonotype was observed many times. The chain is built from TRBV20-1 and TRBJ1-5; tentatively, D is TRBD1 (5 bases). The V and J ends lost 6 bases and 0 bases respectively, with 12 bases between them. Germline-derived CDR1 and CDR2 are DFQATT and SNEGSKA (reference sequence). CDR3 length: 14 amino acids. The CDR3 nucleotides are TGCAGTGCCAGCCGGGGCGATAGCAATCAGCCCCAGCATTTT. The encoded protein is CSASRGDSNQPQHF.

This clonotype came up many times. This sequence joins TRBV6-4 and TRBJ1-2, with 8 bases that match TRBD1. Germline V gene sequence: CDR1 MRHNA, CDR2 SNTAGT. The CDR3 consists of 18 residues. V lost 6 bases and J lost 6; bases outside the gene matches: 21. Here the CDR3 reads CASSGPRVATGVLDGYTF. The CDR3 DNA sequence: TGTGCCAGCAGCGGACCACGGGTGGCGACAGGGGTGCTAGATGGCTACACCTTC.

In this sample, this clonotype turned up many times. The genes are TRBV7-8 and TRBJ2-5, with TRBD2 identical over 7 bases. The CDR3 loop spans 18 amino acids. The germline V gene has CDR1 SGHVS and CDR2 FQNEAQ. The trim removed 1 base at V and 5 bases at J, leaving 16 bases unmatched. The chain's CDR3 is CASSLGVTSVFTGETQYF. The CDR3 DNA reads TGTGCCAGCAGCTTAGGGGTAACTAGCGTCTTTACCGGGGAGACCCAGTACTTC.

The rearrangement links TRBV6-5 to TRBJ1-6, with D possibly being TRBD1 (5 bases). The V and J ends lost 4 bases and 0 bases respectively, with 16 bases between them. This CDR3 is built from 18 residues. Germline loops: CDR1 MNHEY, CDR2 SVGAGI. Here the CDR3 reads CASSLTDSPSSYNSPLHF. The CDR3 nucleotides are TGTGCCAGCAGTTTGACCGACAGCCCTAGCTCCTATAATTCACCCCTCCACTTT.

This clonotype was observed at least ten times. The V gene is TRBV19, the J gene TRBJ1-6; D is unresolved. The V gene's germline CDR1 is LNHDA and CDR2 SQIVND (reference sequence). The CDR3 runs 13 residues. Trimming took off 8 bases at V and 1 base at J, with 6 bases between the two ends. The CDR3 loop reads CASGGSYNSPLHF. The CDR3 coding sequence is TGTGCCAGTGGTGGGTCCTATAATTCACCCCTCCACTTT.

The sample holds a few counts of this clonotype. The V call is TRBV12-3 or TRBV12-4, the J call TRBJ1-2; 7 nucleotides line up with TRBD1. The length of the CDR3 is 14 residues. Trimming took 6 bases from V and 4 from J; bases not matched to a gene: 8. CDR3 DNA sequence: TGTGCCAGCAGCAGACAGGGACGGTTCTATGGCTACACCTTC. Translated: CASSRQGRFYGYTF.

The sample holds many counts of this clonotype. The chain employs TRBV4-1 and TRBJ1-2; tentative D call: TRBD1 (5 bases). Trimming shortened V by 4 bases and J by 6 bases, and 15 bases separated the two germline ends. Germline V gene data show CDR1 as MGHRA and CDR2 as YSYEKL. The CDR3 length is 14 residues. CDR3 sequence (DNA): TGCGCCAGCAGCCGAAACCTCCAGGGAAATGGCTACACCTTC. Translating gives CASSRNLQGNGYTF.

This clonotype was recorded many times. This CDR3 reads CASSFKWLERGELFF. The CDR3 DNA reads as TGCGCCAGCAGCTTTAAGTGGCTGGAAAGAGGGGAGCTGTTTTTT. The gene calls are TRBV5-1 and TRBJ2-2; D ambiguous. This CDR3 is built from 15 residues. Germline loops: CDR1 SGHRS, CDR2 YFSETQ. The V end was cut by 2 bases, the J end by 8 bases, with 16 bases between.

There are many counts of this clonotype. CDR3 loop: CASSLQSETQYF. For the CDR3, the DNA is TGTGCCAGCAGCTTGCAGTCAGAGACCCAGTACTTC. The chain uses TRBV11-2 and TRBJ2-5, with unresolved D. The CDR3 sequence is 12 residues long. Trimming removed 3 bases at V and 4 bases at J, with 6 bases between. CDR1 and CDR2 from the germline V gene are SGHAT and FQNNGV.

Ten or more counts support this clonotype. The chain links TRBV12-3 or TRBV12-4 to TRBJ2-7; no definite D call. V was clipped by 2 bases and J by 0 bases, with 8 bases between them. The CDR3 consists of 14 residues. The CDR3 loop is CASSLRPNSYEQYF. The CDR3 DNA reads as TGTGCCAGCAGTTTAAGGCCTAACTCCTACGAGCAGTACTTC.

This clonotype occurred many times. In DNA, the CDR3 is TGTGCCAGCAGACCCGGGACAGGAGGGGAGCAGTACTTC. Translation: CASRPGTGGEQYF. The rearrangement uses TRBV6-2 or TRBV6-3 and TRBJ2-7; TRBD1 matches at 8 bases. The germline V gene has CDR1 MNHEY and CDR2 SVGEGT. V lost 6 bases to trimming and J lost 7 bases; unmatched junction nucleotides: 8. CDR3 length equals 13 residues.